A selection of T cell receptor beta chains follows, all from one sample in a study of T cell responses to AZD1222 COVID-19 vaccine. The assay was immunoSEQ multiplex PCR, and TCRdb's table has in-frame clones only and misses some. The sample includes more than 150,000 clones, 80% to 90% seen only once; the top ten take roughly a tenth. The material was peripheral blood, obtained 28 days after the second AZD1222 dose. These receptors came from an adult who received the AZD1222 COVID-19 vaccine. The CDR3 runs from the conserved cysteine through the conserved F or W. A D gene is named only where the DNA matches it firmly. Expanded clones are given a class, and other clones once, few, many or no size at all.

>.|once|TRBV6-6|TRBJ1-2
TGTGCCAGCAGCCCTGTGGGGCAGGGAGGTGGCTACACCTTC
CASSPVGQGGGYTF
>TRBD1|.|TRBV5-1|TRBJ1-3
TGCGCCAGCAGCTTGCCGGACAGGGACTACTCTGGAAACACCATATATTTT
CASSLPDRDYSGNTIYF
>TRBD1|.|TRBV7-9|TRBJ1-6
TGTGCCAGCAGCATGGACAGGGCCCCTTCACCCCTCCACTTT
CASSMDRAPSPLHF
>.|once|TRBV27|TRBJ1-1
TGTGCCAGCAGTTTCTTGGACGCCCGTTTGAACACTGAAGCTTTCTTT
CASSFLDARLNTEAFF
>.|.|TRBV2|TRBJ2-2
TGTGCCAGCAAGGGAATAGGGCCTAACACCGGGGAGCTGTTTTTT
CASKGIGPNTGELFF
>TRBD2|.|TRBV5-4|TRBJ2-7
TGTGCCAGCAGCCGGGCGACAGCGGGAGAAGCGAGCGAGCAGTACTTC
CASSRATAGEASEQYF
>.|.|TRBV29-1|TRBJ1-6
TGCAGCGTTGGAGGGGAAGAGGGATCCTATAATTCACCCCTCCACTTT
CSVGGEEGSYNSPLHF
>.|.|TRBV18|TRBJ1-3
TGTGCCAGCTCGCCCTACGGGGGCTCTGGAAACACCATATATTTT
CASSPYGGSGNTIYF
>.|once|TRBV30|TRBJ2-3
TGTGCCTGGAGTGTACAAGGCGCAGATACGCAGTATTTT
CAWSVQGADTQYF
>.|.|TRBV3-1/TRBV3-2|TRBJ1-1
TGTGCCAGCGGGGCGTTGGAAGCTTTCTTT
CASGALEAFF
>.|medium-sized|TRBV19|TRBJ2-2
TGTGCCAGTAGTCCCGGAGGCTCGGGCACCGGGGAGCTGTTTTTT
CASSPGGSGTGELFF
>TRBD1|.|TRBV7-9|TRBJ2-3
TGTGCCAGCAGCTTACAACAGGGGAAGCACGATACGCAGTATTTT
CASSLQQGKHDTQYF
>TRBD2|.|TRBV11-3|TRBJ2-7
TGTGCCAGCAGCTACGGGACTAGCGGGAGTACCGAGCAGTACTTC
CASSYGTSGSTEQYF
>TRBD2|few|TRBV3-1/TRBV3-2|TRBJ2-3
TGTGCCAGCAGCCAACGGGCTAGCGGTGCAGATACGCAGTATTTT
CASSQRASGADTQYF
>.|.|TRBV9|TRBJ2-7
TGTGGGTCTTCCTACGAGCAGTACTTC
CGSSYEQYF
>TRBD1|.|TRBV28|TRBJ2-3
TGTGCCAGCAGTTTATGGACAGGGGGCACAGATACGCAGTATTTT
CASSLWTGGTDTQYF
>.|.|TRBV6-6|TRBJ2-7
TGTGCCAGCAGTTACTCTCAGGGCACGTACGAGCAGTACTTC
CASSYSQGTYEQYF
>.|.|TRBV3-1/TRBV3-2|TRBJ2-2
TGTGCCAGCAGACAGGGCTTAAACACCGGGGAGCTGTTTTTT
CASRQGLNTGELFF
>.|.|TRBV5-6|TRBJ2-7
TGTGCCAGCAACATAGCGTTCCGCTCCTACGAGCAGTACTTC
CASNIAFRSYEQYF
>TRBD1|.|TRBV5-4|TRBJ1-1
TGTGCCAGCAGCTCACTACAGGGGATGAACACTGAAGCTTTCTTT
CASSSLQGMNTEAFF
>.|.|TRBV3-1/TRBV3-2|TRBJ2-5
TGTGCCAGCACCACCCAGGGGGAGACCCAGTACTTC
CASTTQGETQYF
>.|.|TRBV5-1|TRBJ2-2
TGCGCCAGCAGCCCTACCGGGAGCTACACCGGGGAGCTGTTTTTT
CASSPTGSYTGELFF
>TRBD1|once|TRBV5-1|TRBJ1-2
TGCGCCAGCAGCCTCCGGGACAGCTATGGCTACACCTTC
CASSLRDSYGYTF
>.|few|TRBV2|TRBJ2-7
TGTGCCAGCAGTTTGATCCCGTCCTACGAGCAGTACTTC
CASSLIPSYEQYF
>TRBD2|.|TRBV28|TRBJ2-7
TGTGCCAGCAGTACCCCGGGGGGGAATATAGGGTACGAGCAGTACTTC
CASSTPGGNIGYEQYF
>TRBD2|.|TRBV27|TRBJ2-7
TGTGCCAGCAGTCCCACCATCATAGCGGGAGGCCGCCCCGAGCAGTACTTC
CASSPTIIAGGRPEQYF
>.|.|TRBV6-5|TRBJ2-7
TGTGCCACCGCCCCCCAGACCAGGAATTACGAGCAGTACTTC
CATAPQTRNYEQYF
>TRBD2|.|TRBV19|TRBJ2-7
TGTGCCAGTAGTCCGGGGGGACTATCTGCCTACGAGCAGTACTTC
CASSPGGLSAYEQYF
>.|.|TRBV7-6|TRBJ1-6
TGTGCCAGCAGCTTAGAGGACAGTAATAATTCACCCCTCCACTTT
CASSLEDSNNSPLHF
>.|.|TRBV5-1|TRBJ2-1
TGCGCCAGCAGCTTGGCCATCGCTTCTGGGGGAAATGAGCAGTTCTTC
CASSLAIASGGNEQFF
>.|.|TRBV9|TRBJ1-5
TGTGCCAGCAGCCTGGGCGGCGGCAATCAGCCCCAGCATTTT
CASSLGGGNQPQHF
>.|.|TRBV5-4|TRBJ1-2
TGTGCCACAGGTTCGGGGGGTCGCTATGGCTACACCTTC
CATGSGGRYGYTF
>.|few|TRBV7-2|TRBJ2-5
TGTGCCAGCAGCTTCAGTGAGACCCAGTACTTC
CASSFSETQYF
>.|.|TRBV24-1|TRBJ1-6
TGTGCCACCAGTGATGGACTCTCCTATAATTCACCCCTCCACTTT
CATSDGLSYNSPLHF
>TRBD2|.|TRBV19|TRBJ2-1
TGTGCCAGTAGTATTGTCGCGGGACTAGGCCATGAGCAGTTCTTC
CASSIVAGLGHEQFF
>TRBD1|.|TRBV28|TRBJ1-2
TGTGCCAGCAGTTTTCGACAGGGGGCGAAAAGGAGAAATGGCTACACCTTC
CASSFRQGAKRRNGYTF
>.|.|TRBV7-9|TRBJ2-2
TGTGCCAGCAGCCGGGATGGCGGGGAGCTGTTTTTT
CASSRDGGELFF
>.|.|TRBV19|TRBJ2-2
TGTGCCAGTAGTTTCTCCCAGCGGACATGGGGAGGGGAGCTGTTTTTT
CASSFSQRTWGGELFF
>TRBD2|.|TRBV27|TRBJ2-7
TGTGCCAGCAGTTTTGGGGGGACTAGCGGGTCGCAGTACTTC
CASSFGGTSGSQYF
>TRBD1|.|TRBV19|TRBJ1-2
TGTGCCAGTAGTCCCCGGGGACAGGGGACGGGAAACTATGGCTACACCTTC
CASSPRGQGTGNYGYTF
>TRBD1|once|TRBV7-3|TRBJ1-2
TGTGCCAGCAGCCTCACAGGGGCGGACGATTCCTACACCTTC
CASSLTGADDSYTF
>.|once|TRBV3-1/TRBV3-2|TRBJ1-2
TGTGCCAGCAGCCAAGCTAACTATGGCTACACCTTC
CASSQANYGYTF
>TRBD2|.|TRBV7-2|TRBJ2-6
TGTGCCAGCAGCTTAGCCGTCGGGAGGGGCTCTGGGGCCAACGTCCTGACTTTC
CASSLAVGRGSGANVLTF